This T cell receptor beta chain came from a study of metastatic and nonmetastatic thyroid tumors. At the level of the study: Repertoire comparisons spanned blood and tumor or nodule tissue from malignant and benign thyroid patients.

Thyroid surgery was preceded by no treatment in any patient. In the authors' methods: Using the CDR3 differences seen across clinicopathological groups, the authors built a distant-metastasis classifier for papillary thyroid cancer, which was meant to discriminate distant-metastatic patients. TCRdb re-clonotyped the PCR reads through MiXCR. TCRdb's processing, not the authors', yielded these V and J calls. The sample contains around 15,000 clones, around 13% of which appear only once. After removal of 3 bases from V and 4 bases from J, the junction contained 3 bases not matched to a gene. The CDR3 has 14 residues. CDR1 and CDR2 from the germline V gene are DFQATT and SNEGSKA (reference sequence). This clone was observed at least ten times.

The chain recombines TRBV20-1 with TRBJ1-4, with TRBD1 matching over 9 bases. The sequence came from a female donor with papillary thyroid cancer or a benign thyroid nodule (not recorded which). Some clones in this sample may be carry-over from other donors' samples. The sequencing sample was made of blood. The DNA of the CDR3 is TGCAGTGCTAGGACAGGGGGAGGTAATGAAAAACTGTTTTTT. Its protein is CSARTGGGNEKLFF.